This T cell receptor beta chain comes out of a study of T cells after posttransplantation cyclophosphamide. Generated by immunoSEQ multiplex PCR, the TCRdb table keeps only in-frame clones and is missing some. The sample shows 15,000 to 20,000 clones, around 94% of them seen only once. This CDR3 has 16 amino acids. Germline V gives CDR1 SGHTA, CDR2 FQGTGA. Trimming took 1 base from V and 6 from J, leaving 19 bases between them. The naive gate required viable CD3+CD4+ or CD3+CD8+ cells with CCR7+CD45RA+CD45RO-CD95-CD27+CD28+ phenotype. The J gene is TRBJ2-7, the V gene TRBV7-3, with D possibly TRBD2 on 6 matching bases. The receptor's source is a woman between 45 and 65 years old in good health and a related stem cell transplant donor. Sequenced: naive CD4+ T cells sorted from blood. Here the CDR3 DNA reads TGTGCCAGCAGCTTAAATGGTGCCGGGGGAAGTGGCGAGCAGTACTTC. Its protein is CASSLNGAGGSGEQYF.